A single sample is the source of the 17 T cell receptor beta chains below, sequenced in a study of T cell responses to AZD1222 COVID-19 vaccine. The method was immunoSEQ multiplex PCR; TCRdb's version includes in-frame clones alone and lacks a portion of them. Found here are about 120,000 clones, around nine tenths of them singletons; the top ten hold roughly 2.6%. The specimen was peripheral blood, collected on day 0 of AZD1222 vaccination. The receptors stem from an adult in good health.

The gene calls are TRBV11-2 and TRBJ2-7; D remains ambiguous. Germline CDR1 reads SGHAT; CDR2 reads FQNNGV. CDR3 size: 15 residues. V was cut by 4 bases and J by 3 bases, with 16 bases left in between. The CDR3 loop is CASSSQLATVYEQYF. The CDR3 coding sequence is TGTGCCAGCAGCTCCCAGCTGGCCACGGTCTACGAGCAGTACTTC.

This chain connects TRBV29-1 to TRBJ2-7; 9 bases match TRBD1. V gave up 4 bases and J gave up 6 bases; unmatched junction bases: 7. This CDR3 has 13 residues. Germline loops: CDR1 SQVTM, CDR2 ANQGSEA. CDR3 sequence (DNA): TGCAGCGTTGGCGGGACAGGGCTTTCCGAGCAGTACTTC. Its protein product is CSVGGTGLSEQYF.

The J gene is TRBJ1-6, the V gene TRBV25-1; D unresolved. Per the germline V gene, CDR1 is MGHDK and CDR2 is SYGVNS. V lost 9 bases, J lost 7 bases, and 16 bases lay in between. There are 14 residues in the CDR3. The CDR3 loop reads CASHRGSQNSPLHF. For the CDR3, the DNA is TGTGCCAGTCACCGAGGGAGTCAGAATTCACCCCTCCACTTT.

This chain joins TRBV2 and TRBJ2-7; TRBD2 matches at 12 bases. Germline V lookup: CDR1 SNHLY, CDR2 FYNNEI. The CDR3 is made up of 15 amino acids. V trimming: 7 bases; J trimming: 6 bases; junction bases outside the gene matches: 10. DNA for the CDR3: TGTGCCAGCACCCTTTTAAGGGGACTAGCGGGCGAGCAGTACTTC. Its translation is CASTLLRGLAGEQYF.

CDR3 coding DNA: TGTGCCAGCAGCTTTTACGCGGGAGTGGGTAGTGAGCAGTTCTTC. It encodes CASSFYAGVGSEQFF. The chain combines TRBV12-1 with TRBJ2-1; no DNA check was done on the table's D call, TRBD2. TRBV12-1 is tagged as a pseudogene. The CDR3 extends over 15 amino acids.

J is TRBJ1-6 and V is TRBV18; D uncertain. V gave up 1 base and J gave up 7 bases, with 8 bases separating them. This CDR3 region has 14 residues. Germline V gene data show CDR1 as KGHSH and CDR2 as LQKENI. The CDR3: CASSPQGWNSPLHF. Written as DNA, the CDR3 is TGTGCCAGCTCACCACAGGGTTGGAATTCACCCCTCCACTTT.

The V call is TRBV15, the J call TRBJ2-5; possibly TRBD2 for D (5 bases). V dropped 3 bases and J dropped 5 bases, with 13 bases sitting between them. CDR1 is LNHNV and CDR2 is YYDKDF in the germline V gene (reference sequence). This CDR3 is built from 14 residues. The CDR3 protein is CATSRAGQAETQYF. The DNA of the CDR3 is TGTGCCACCAGCAGGGCGGGCCAAGCGGAGACCCAGTACTTC.

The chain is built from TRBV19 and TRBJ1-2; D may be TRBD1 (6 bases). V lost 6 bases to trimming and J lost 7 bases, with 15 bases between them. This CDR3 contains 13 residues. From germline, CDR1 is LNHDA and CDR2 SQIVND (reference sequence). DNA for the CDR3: TGTGCCAGTAGCCTAAGACAGGATGGTGGCTACACCTTC. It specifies CASSLRQDGGYTF.

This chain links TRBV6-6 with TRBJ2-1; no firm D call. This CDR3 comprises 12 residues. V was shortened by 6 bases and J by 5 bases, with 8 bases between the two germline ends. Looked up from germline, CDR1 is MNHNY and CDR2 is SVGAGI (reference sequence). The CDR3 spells CASSHGHNEQFF. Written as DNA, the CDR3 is TGTGCCAGCAGCCACGGACACAATGAGCAGTTCTTC.

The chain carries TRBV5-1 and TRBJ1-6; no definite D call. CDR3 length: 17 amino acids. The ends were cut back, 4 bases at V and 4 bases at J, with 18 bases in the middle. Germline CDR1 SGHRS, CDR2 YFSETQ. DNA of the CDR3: TGCGCCAGCAGCGAGACGACCCGGGGAGGATATAATTCACCCCTCCACTTT. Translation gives CASSETTRGGYNSPLHF.

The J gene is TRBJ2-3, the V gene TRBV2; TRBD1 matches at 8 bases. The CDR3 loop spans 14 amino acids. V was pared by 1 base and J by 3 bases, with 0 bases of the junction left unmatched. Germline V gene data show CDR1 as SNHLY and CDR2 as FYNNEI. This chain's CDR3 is CASSEDRGTDTQYF. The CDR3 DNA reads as TGTGCCAGCAGTGAAGACAGGGGGACAGATACGCAGTATTTT.

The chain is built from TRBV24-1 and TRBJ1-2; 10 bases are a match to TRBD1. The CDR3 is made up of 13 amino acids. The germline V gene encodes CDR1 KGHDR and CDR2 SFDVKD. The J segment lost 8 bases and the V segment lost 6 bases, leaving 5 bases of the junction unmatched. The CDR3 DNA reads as TGTGCCACCAGTATGGGACAGGGGATAGGCTACACCTTC. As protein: CATSMGQGIGYTF.

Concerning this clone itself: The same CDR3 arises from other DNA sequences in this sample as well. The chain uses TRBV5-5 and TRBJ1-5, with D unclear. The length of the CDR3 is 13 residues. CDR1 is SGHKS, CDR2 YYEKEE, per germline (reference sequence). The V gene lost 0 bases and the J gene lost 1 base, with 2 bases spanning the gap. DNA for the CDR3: TGTGCCAGCAGCTTGGCCAGCAATCAGCCCCAGCATTTT. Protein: CASSLASNQPQHF.

The CDR3 reads CASRRSSGRVEKLFF. The CDR3 DNA reads as TGTGCCAGCAGACGCAGTTCCGGGAGGGTGGAAAAACTGTTTTTT. This chain joins TRBV28 and TRBJ1-4, with D uncertain. Germline CDR1 reads MDHEN; CDR2 reads SYDVKM. V gave up 6 bases and J gave up 8 bases, with 19 bases separating them. This CDR3 region has 15 residues.

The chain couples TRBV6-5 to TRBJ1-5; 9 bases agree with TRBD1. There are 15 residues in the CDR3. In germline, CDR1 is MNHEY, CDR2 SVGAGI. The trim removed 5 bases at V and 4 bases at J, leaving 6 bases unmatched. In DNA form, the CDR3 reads TGTGCCAGCAGTAGCCGACAGGGGGTAAATCAGCCCCAGCATTTT. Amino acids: CASSSRQGVNQPQHF.

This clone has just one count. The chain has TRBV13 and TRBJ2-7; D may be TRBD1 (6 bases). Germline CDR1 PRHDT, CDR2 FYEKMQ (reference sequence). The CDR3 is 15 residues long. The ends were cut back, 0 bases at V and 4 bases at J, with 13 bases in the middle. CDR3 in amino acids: CASSLGGGAAYEQYF. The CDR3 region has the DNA TGTGCCAGCAGCTTAGGTGGGGGCGCCGCTTACGAGCAGTACTTC.

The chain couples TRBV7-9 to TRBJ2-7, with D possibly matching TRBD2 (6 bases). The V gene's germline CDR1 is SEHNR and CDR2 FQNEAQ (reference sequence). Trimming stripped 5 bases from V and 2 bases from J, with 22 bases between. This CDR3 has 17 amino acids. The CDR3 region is CASSALRDSTYAYEQYF. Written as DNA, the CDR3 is TGTGCCAGCAGCGCCCTCCGGGACTCCACATATGCCTACGAGCAGTACTTC.